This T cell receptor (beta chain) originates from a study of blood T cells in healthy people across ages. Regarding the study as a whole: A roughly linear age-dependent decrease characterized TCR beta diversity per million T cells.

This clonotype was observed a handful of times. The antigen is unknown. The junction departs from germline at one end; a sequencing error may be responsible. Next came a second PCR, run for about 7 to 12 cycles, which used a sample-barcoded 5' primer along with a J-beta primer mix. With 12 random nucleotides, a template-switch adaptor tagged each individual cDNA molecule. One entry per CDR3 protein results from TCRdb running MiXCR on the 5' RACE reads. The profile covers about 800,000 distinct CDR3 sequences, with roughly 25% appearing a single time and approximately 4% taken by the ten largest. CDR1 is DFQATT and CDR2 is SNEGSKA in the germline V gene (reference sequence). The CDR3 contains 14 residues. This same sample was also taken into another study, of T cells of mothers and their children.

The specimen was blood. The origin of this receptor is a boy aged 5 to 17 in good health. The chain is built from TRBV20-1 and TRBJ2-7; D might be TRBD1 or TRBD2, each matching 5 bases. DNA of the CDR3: TGCAGTACTAGAGGGGCGGTGAGCTCCTACGAGCAGTACTTC. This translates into CSTRGAVSSYEQYF.